This T cell receptor (beta chain) was observed in a study of blood T cell repertoires in COVID-19. Here immunoSEQ multiplex PCR was the method, and the copy in TCRdb shows in-frame clones only, minus some. The sample lists under 70,000 clones, approximately 90% seen once, with roughly a tenth in the top ten. CDR3 length equals 14 residues. Losses at the gene ends were 4 bases for V and 3 bases for J; bases not matched to a gene: 2. In germline, CDR1 is SEHNR, CDR2 FQNEAQ (reference sequence). This sequence originates from a woman between 35 and 50 years old who had recovered from COVID-19. Sequencing input: PBMCs or T cells enriched from blood (not recorded which). The chain recombines TRBV7-9 with TRBJ1-5; 8 bases fit TRBD1. CDR3: CASSSQGVNQPQHF. For the CDR3, the DNA is TGTGCCAGCAGCTCACAGGGGGTCAATCAGCCCCAGCATTTT. Full variable domain (missing parts from reference TRBV7-9 and TRBJ1-5): DTGVSQNPRHKITKRGQNVTFRCDPISEHNRLYWYRQTLGQGPEFLTYFQNEAQLEKSRLLSDRFSAERPKGSFSTLEIQRTEQGDSAMYLCASSSQGVNQPQHFGDGTRLSIL.